One sample yielded the 9 T cell receptor beta chains listed below, sequenced in a study of shared clonotypes between healthy human individuals. Sequenced by immunoSEQ multiplex PCR; TCRdb stores in-frame clones only, minus some. This sample has about 2 million clones; about 95% occur once, and the top ten carry 0.95% to 1.5%. Naivety among CD8 cells was defined by CD45RO negativity and positive CCR7 selection, thereby excluding terminally differentiated effector memory CD45RA+ cells. Sequences were obtained from naive CD8+ T cells sorted from blood. These receptors were taken from a man between 18 and 29 years old in good health.

The rearrangement links TRBV11-2 to TRBJ2-7; a possible D gene is TRBD2 (6 bases). Trimming left V 4 bases short and J 4 bases short, with 17 bases between. Germline values: CDR1 SGHAT, CDR2 FQNNGV. The CDR3 contains 15 residues. CDR3 in amino acids: CASSSHLAAGYEQYF. The CDR3 bases are TGTGCCAGCAGCTCCCATCTGGCGGCGGGGTACGAGCAGTACTTC.

A remark on this clone: This sample includes further DNA sequences coding for the same CDR3. The gene calls are TRBV7-8 and TRBJ2-7; 8 bases align to TRBD1. Germline CDR1 and CDR2: SGHVS and FQNEAQ. The CDR3 runs to 13 residues. The ends lost 3 bases at V and 4 bases at J; junction bases unmatched: 2. Here the CDR3 reads CASSFDRGYEQYF. CDR3 nucleotides: TGTGCCAGCAGCTTCGACAGGGGATACGAGCAGTACTTC.

The chain links TRBV6-1 to TRBJ2-7, with 9 bases lining up with TRBD1. Looked up from germline, CDR1 is MNHNS and CDR2 is SASEGT. Trimming removed 2 bases from V and 3 bases from J; junction bases left unmatched: 5. The CDR3 has 15 amino acids. This chain's CDR3 is CASSERGTGIYEQYF. Written as DNA, the CDR3 is TGTGCCAGCAGTGAAAGAGGGACAGGGATCTACGAGCAGTACTTC.

The chain joins TRBV10-3 to TRBJ2-7; the D gene could be TRBD1 or TRBD2 (5 bases each). Germline V gives CDR1 ENHRY, CDR2 SYGVKD. V was clipped by 2 bases and J by 2 bases, with 10 bases between them. This CDR3 spans 14 amino acids. CDR3 coding DNA: TGTGCCATCAGTGAGGGTGGGGACGCCTACGAGCAGTACTTC. As protein: CAISEGGDAYEQYF.

The chain carries TRBV29-1 and TRBJ2-2; D gene ambiguous. The germline V and J ends were trimmed by 6 bases and 3 bases, with 5 bases remaining between them. Germline V gene sequence: CDR1 SQVTM, CDR2 ANQGSEA. The CDR3 is made up of 11 amino acids. CDR3 residues: CSVRDTGELFF. CDR3 DNA: TGCAGCGTCCGGGACACCGGGGAGCTGTTTTTT.

The chain couples TRBV7-9 to TRBJ2-2; TRBD2 aligns across 8 bases. Trimming took 8 bases from V and 2 from J; bases not matched to a gene: 7. This CDR3 is built from 15 residues. Germline CDR1 and CDR2: SEHNR and FQNEAQ (reference sequence). The CDR3 DNA reads as TGTGCCAGCCCTAGCGGGTTTTCAAACACCGGGGAGCTGTTTTTT. It specifies CASPSGFSNTGELFF.

The V and J genes are TRBV27 and TRBJ1-6; no clear D gene. The CDR3 spans 14 residues. Looked up from germline, CDR1 is MNHEY and CDR2 is SMNVEV (reference sequence). The V end was cut by 4 bases, the J end by 8 bases, with 12 bases between. CDR3 loop: CASSSGVLDSPLHF. The CDR3 coding sequence is TGTGCCAGCAGTTCCGGGGTCCTAGATTCACCCCTCCACTTT.

The rearrangement uses TRBV28 and TRBJ2-7; a weak D match, TRBD1 (8 bases). Per the germline V gene, CDR1 is MDHEN and CDR2 is SYDVKM. The CDR3 is made up of 14 amino acids. Trimming cost V 6 bases and J 2 bases, with 14 bases left between them. The CDR3 DNA reads as TGTGCCAGCAGACTAACAGGGGGGGCCTACGAGCAGTACTTC. Encoded protein: CASRLTGGAYEQYF. Filled out from reference TRBV28 and TRBJ2-7, the complete variable domain reads DVKVTQSSRYLVKRTGEKVFLECVQDMDHENMFWYRQDPGLGLRLIYFSYDVKMKEKGDIPEGYSVSREKKERFSLILESASTNQTSMYLCASRLTGGAYEQYFGPGTRLTVT.

The chain carries TRBV6-5 and TRBJ2-7; no clear D. Trimming removed 0 bases from V and 0 bases from J, with 12 bases in between. The germline V gene has CDR1 MNHEY and CDR2 SVGAGI. This CDR3 contains 16 residues. CDR3 loop: CASSYSYERSSYEQYF. The CDR3 nucleotides are TGTGCCAGCAGTTACTCGTATGAACGGAGCTCCTACGAGCAGTACTTC.